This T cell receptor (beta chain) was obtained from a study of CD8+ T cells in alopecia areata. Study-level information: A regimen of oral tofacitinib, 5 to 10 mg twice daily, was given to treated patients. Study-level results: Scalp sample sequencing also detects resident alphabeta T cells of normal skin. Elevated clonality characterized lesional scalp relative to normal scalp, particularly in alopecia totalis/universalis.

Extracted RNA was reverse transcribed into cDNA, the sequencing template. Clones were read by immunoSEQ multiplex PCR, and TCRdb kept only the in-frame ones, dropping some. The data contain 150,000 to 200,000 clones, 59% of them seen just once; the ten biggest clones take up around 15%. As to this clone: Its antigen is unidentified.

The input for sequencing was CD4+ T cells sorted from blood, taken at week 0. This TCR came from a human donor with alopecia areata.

The CDR3 DNA is TGCGCCAGCAGCCAAGTTTTAGGGGGGACCCAGTACTTC. Translating it yields CASSQVLGGTQYF. The rearrangement uses TRBV4-1 and TRBJ2-5, with D possibly TRBD1 on 6 matching bases. The V end lost 1 base, the J end lost 7 bases, and 10 bases lay between the germline ends. There are 13 residues in the CDR3. Per the germline V gene, CDR1 is MGHRA and CDR2 is YSYEKL.